This record looks at one T cell receptor beta chain sequence and its context. Its antigen is as yet unknown. Germline V gene data show CDR1 as LGHNA and CDR2 as YNFKEQ. The V and J ends lost 4 bases and 2 bases, in that order; junction bases with no gene match: 4. The CDR3 runs to 15 residues. This entry belongs to a study of beta chain features in type 1 diabetes. Study-wide findings and caveats: It was not settled here whether HLA type affects TCRB rearrangement. VDJ junctions from patients with type 1 diabetes contained fewer insertions and more deletions. People with Type 1 diabetes carried modestly yet significantly shorter TCRB CDR3s in all four CD4+ subsets.

Expressed TCRB transcripts were sequenced because the entire RNA isolate underwent reverse transcription. Profiled with immunoSEQ multiplex PCR; TCRdb holds only in-frame clones, not every one. This sample has 200,000 to 300,000 clones, with 9.5% to 13% found just once. Sequenced sample: naive CD4+ T cells from blood. This TCR came from a man aged 25 to 40 with type 1 diabetes. V and J are TRBV4-2 and TRBJ2-7, with 11 nucleotides matching TRBD1. The CDR3 spells CASSPTGQGAYEQYF. The CDR3 nucleotides read TGTGCCAGCAGCCCGACGGGACAGGGGGCCTACGAGCAGTACTTC.